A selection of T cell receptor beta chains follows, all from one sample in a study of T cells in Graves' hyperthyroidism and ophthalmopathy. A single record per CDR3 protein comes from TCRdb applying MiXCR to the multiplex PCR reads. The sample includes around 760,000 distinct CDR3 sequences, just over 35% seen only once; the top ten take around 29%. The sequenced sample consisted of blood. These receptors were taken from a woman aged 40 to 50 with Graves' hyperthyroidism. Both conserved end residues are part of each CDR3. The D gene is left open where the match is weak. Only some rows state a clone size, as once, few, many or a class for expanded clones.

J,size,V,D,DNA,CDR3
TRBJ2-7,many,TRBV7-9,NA,TGTGCCAGCAGCTTGGGCGTAAACTACGAGCAGTACTTC,CASSLGVNYEQYF
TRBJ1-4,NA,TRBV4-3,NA,TGCGCCAGCAGCCAAGATCACTCTGGCAGGTCCAATGAAAAACTGTTTTTC,CASSQDHSGRSNEKLFF
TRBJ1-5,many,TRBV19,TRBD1,TGTGCCAGTAGTCCCGACAGGGGGATCGGTCAGCCCCAGCATTTT,CASSPDRGIGQPQHF
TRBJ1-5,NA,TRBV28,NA,TGTGCCAGCAGTTTACAGGGGACACTTCAGCCCCAGCATTTT,CASSLQGTLQPQHF
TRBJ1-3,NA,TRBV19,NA,TGTGCCAGTAATTGGGCATCTGGAAGCACCATATATTTT,CASNWASGSTIYF
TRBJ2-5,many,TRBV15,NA,TGTGCCACCAGCAGAGTAACAGGGCAAGAGACCCAGTACTTC,CATSRVTGQETQYF
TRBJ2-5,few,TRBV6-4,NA,TGTGCCAGCAGCGATAACGTGTCAGAAGAGACCCAGTACTTC,CASSDNVSEETQYF
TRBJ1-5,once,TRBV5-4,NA,TGTGCCAGCAGCCCTGAGGGGAACCGCAATCAGCCCCAGCATTTT,CASSPEGNRNQPQHF
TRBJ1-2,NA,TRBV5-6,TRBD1,TGTGCCAGCAGCTTCGGACAGGTGGCCGGCTACACCTTC,CASSFGQVAGYTF
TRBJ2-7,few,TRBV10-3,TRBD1,TGTGCCACAAGGACAGGACTTACCTACGAGCAGTACTTC,CATRTGLTYEQYF
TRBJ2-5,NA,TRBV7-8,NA,TGCGCCAGCAGCCAACGACAGACCCAGTACTTC,CASSQRQTQYF
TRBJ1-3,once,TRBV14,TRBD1,TGTGCCCGCGGGACAGGGATCGGAAACACCATATATTTT,CARGTGIGNTIYF
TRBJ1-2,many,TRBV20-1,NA,TGCAGTGCTAAACAGTTAGACAGCTCTAACTATGGCTACACCTTC,CSAKQLDSSNYGYTF
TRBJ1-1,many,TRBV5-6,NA,TGTGCCAGCAGCCCCCTTATGGGGGGTGAAGCTTTCTTT,CASSPLMGGEAFF
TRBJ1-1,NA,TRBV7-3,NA,TGTGCCAGCAGATATACTCGGGACACTGAAGCTTTCTTT,CASRYTRDTEAFF
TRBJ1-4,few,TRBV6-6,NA,TGTGCCAGCAGTTACTCTTCAGTGGGGGGCGAAAAACTGTTTTTT,CASSYSSVGGEKLFF
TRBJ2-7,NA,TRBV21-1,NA,TGTGCCAGCAGCACCCGGGACAGGGAGAACGAGCAGTACTTC,CASSTRDRENEQYF
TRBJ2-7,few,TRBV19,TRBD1,TGTGCCAGTAGTATTTTGGGGACAGCCAACTACGAGCAGTACTTC,CASSILGTANYEQYF
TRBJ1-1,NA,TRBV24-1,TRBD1,TGTGCCGGCATCAGGGGGACAAACACTGAAGCTTTCTTT,CAGIRGTNTEAFF
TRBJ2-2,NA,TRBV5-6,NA,TGTGCCAGCAGCTTGGGGGTATCGACCGGGGAGCTGTTTTTT,CASSLGVSTGELFF
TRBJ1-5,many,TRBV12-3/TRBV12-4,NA,TGTGCCAGCAGCCCCGACACGTTGAGCAATCAGCCCCAGCATTTT,CASSPDTLSNQPQHF
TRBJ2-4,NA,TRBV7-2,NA,TGTGCCAGCAGCTTAGCCCCCCTGGAGCGCATAGCCAAAAACATTCAGTACTTC,CASSLAPLERIAKNIQYF
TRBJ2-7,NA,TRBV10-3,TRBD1,TGTGCCAGCAGTTACCCCGAGTTGGGACAGGGCTACGAGCAGTACTTC,CASSYPELGQGYEQYF
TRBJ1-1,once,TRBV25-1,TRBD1,TGTGCTAGCCGGGACAGGGGGCGGGTGAACACTGAAGCTTTCTTT,CASRDRGRVNTEAFF
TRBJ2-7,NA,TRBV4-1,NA,TGCGCCAGCAGCCAAGTGGTCCAGTACGAGCAGTACTTC,CASSQVVQYEQYF
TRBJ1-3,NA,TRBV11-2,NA,TGTGCCAGCAGCTTAGGCGGGCACACCATATATTTT,CASSLGGHTIYF
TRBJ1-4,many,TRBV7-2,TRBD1,TGTGCCAGCAGGGACAGGAATAATGAAAAACTGTTTTTT,CASRDRNNEKLFF
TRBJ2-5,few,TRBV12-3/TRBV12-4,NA,TGTGCCAGCAGTTTAGGAGCGTCAGAGACCCAGTACTTC,CASSLGASETQYF
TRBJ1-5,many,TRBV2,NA,TGTGCCAGCAGCGATCAGGGGAATCAGCCCCAGCATTTT,CASSDQGNQPQHF
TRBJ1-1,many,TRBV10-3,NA,TGTGCCATCAAGGCGGAGCTTAACACTGAAGCTTTCTTT,CAIKAELNTEAFF
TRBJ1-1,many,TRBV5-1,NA,TGCGCCAGCAGCTCGTCAACTGGACCCGCTGAAGCTTTCTTT,CASSSSTGPAEAFF
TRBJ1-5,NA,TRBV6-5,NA,TGTGCCAGCAGTCCTCATCAGTATAGCAATCAGCCCCAGCATTTT,CASSPHQYSNQPQHF